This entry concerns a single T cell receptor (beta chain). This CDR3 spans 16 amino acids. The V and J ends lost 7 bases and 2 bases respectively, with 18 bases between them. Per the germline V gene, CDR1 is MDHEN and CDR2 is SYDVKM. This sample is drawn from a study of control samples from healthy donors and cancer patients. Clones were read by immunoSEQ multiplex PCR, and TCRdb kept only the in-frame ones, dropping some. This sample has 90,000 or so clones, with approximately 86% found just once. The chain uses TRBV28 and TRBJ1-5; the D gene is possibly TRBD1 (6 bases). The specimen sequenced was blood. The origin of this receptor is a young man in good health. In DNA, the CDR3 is TGTGCCAGCAAAAGTGCGGGGGCAATAGGCAATCAGCCCCAGCATTTT. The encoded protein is CASKSAGAIGNQPQHF.